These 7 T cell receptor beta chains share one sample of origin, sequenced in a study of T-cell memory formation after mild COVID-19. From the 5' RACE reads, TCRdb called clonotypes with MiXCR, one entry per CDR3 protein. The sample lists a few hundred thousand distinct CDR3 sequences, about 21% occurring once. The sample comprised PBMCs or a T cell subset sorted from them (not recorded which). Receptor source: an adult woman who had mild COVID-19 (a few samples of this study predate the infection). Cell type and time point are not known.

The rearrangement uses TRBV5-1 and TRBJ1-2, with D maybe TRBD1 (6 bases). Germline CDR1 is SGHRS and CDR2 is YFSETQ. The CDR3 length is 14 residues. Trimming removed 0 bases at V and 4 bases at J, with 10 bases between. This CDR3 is CASSLEPGAYGYTF. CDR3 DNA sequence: TGCGCCAGCAGCTTGGAGCCAGGGGCCTATGGCTACACCTTC.

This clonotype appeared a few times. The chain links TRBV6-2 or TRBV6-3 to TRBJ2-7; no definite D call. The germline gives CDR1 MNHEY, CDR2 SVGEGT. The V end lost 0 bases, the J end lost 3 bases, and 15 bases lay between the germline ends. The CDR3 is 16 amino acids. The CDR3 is CASSYSMGGPHYEQYF. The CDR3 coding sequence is TGTGCCAGCAGTTACTCGATGGGTGGTCCCCACTACGAGCAGTACTTC.

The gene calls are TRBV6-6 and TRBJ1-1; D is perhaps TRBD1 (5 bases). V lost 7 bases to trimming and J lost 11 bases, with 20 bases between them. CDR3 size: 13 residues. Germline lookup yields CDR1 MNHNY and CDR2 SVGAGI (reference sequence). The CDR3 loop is CASIDSGRKRAFF. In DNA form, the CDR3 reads TGTGCCAGCATTGATTCAGGGAGGAAGCGGGCTTTCTTT.

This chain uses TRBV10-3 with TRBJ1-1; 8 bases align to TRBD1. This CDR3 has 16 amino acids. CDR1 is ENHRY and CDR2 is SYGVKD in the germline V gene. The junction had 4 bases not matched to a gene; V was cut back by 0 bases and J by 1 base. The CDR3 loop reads CAISESNGQGNTEAFF. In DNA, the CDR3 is TGTGCCATCAGTGAGTCGAACGGACAGGGGAACACTGAAGCTTTCTTT.

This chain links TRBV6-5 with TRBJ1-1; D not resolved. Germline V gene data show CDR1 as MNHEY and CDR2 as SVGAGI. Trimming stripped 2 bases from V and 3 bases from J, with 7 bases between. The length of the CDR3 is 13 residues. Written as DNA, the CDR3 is TGTGCCAGCAGTTACGAGAAGTACACTGAAGCTTTCTTT. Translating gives CASSYEKYTEAFF.

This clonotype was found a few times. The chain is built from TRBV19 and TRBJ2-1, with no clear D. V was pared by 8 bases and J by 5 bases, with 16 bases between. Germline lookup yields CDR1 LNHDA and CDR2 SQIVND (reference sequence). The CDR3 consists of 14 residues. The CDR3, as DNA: TGTGCCAGTGGTCAAGTAGTGGCAAACAATGAGCAGTTCTTC. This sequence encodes CASGQVVANNEQFF. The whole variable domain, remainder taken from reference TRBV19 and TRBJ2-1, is DGGITQSPKYLFRKEGQNVTLSCEQNLNHDAMYWYRQDPGQGLRLIYYSQIVNDFQKGDIAEGYSVSREKKESFPLTVTSAQKNPTAFYLCASGQVVANNEQFFGPGTRLTVL.

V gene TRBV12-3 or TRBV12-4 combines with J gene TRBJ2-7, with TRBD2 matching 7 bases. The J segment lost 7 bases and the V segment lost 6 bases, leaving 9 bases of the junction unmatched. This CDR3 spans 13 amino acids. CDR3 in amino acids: CASSTHGGGEQYF. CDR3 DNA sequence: TGTGCCAGCAGCACCCATGGGGGGGGAGAGCAGTACTTC.